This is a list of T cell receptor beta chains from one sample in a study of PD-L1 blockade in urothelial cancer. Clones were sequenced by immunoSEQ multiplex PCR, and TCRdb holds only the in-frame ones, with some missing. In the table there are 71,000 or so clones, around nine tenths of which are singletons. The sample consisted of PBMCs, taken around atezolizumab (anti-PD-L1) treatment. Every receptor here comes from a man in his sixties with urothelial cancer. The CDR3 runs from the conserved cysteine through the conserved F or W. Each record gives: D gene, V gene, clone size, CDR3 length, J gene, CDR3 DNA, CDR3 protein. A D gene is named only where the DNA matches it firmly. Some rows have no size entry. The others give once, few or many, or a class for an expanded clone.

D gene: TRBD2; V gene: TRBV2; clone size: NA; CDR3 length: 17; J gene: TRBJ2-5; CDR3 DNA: TGTGCCAGCAGGCAACGGCGGGGGGCTACGATCGAAGAGACCCAGTACTTC; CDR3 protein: CASRQRRGATIEETQYF
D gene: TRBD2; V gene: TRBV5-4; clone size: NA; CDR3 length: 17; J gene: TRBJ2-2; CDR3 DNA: TGTGCCAGCAGCTTGGGGGGGCTAGCGGGGACAACCGGGGAGCTGTTTTTT; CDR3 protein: CASSLGGLAGTTGELFF
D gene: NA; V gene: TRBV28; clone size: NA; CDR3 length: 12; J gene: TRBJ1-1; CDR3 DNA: TGTGCCAGCAGTTACAGGGTTCATGAAGCTTTCTTT; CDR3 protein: CASSYRVHEAFF
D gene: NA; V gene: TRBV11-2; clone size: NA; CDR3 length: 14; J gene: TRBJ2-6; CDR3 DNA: TGTGCCAGCAGTAGTAGCTCTGGGGCCAACGTCCTGACTTTC; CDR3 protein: CASSSSSGANVLTF
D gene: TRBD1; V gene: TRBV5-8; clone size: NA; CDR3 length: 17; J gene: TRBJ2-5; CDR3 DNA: TGTGCCAGCAGCTTGCTGAGGACAGGGAAGGTCCAAGAGACCCAGTACTTC; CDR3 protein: CASSLLRTGKVQETQYF
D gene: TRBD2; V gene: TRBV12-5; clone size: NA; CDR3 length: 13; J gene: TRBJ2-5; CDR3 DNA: TGTGCTAGTGGTTTGGGCGGGGGGGAGACCCAGTACTTC; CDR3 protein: CASGLGGGETQYF
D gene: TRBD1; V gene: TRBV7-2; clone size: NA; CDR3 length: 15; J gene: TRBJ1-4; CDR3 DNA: TGTGCCAGCAGCTTAGATAGGGGGCGCAGTGAAAAACTGTTTTTT; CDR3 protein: CASSLDRGRSEKLFF
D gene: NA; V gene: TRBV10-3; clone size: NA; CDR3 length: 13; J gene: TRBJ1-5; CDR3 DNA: TGTGCCATCAGTGAGGAAGGACAACAGCCCCAGCATTTT; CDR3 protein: CAISEEGQQPQHF
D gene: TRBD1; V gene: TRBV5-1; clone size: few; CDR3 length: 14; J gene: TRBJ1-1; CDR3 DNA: TGCGCCAGCAGCGTAAGACAGGGGAACACTGAAGCTTTCTTT; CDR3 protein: CASSVRQGNTEAFF
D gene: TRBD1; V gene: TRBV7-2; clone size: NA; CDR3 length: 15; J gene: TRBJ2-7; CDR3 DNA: TGTGCCAGCAGCTTAAAGGGGGCGAATACCTACGAGCAGTACTTC; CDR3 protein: CASSLKGANTYEQYF
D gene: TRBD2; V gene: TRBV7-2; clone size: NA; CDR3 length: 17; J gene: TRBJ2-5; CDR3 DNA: TGTGCCAGCAGCCTAACTCGGACTAGCGGGAGTGGGGAGACCCAGTACTTC; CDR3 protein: CASSLTRTSGSGETQYF
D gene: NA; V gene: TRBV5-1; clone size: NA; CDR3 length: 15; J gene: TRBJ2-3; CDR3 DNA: TGCGCCAGCAGCTTGGCTGCAGGGCGTTTAGATACGCAGTATTTT; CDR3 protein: CASSLAAGRLDTQYF
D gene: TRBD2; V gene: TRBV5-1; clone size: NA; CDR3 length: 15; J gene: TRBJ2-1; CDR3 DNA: TGCGCCAGCAGCTTGATAGCGGGGGGAAACAATGAGCAGTTCTTC; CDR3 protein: CASSLIAGGNNEQFF
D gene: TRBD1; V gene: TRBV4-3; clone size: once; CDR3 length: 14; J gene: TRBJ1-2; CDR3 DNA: TGCGCCAGCAGCCGCGGGACAGCTAACTATGGCTACACCTTC; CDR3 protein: CASSRGTANYGYTF
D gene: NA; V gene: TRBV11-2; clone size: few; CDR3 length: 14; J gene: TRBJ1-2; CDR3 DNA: TGTGCCAGCAGCGTCCAGGGGACTACCTATGGCTACACCTTC; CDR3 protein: CASSVQGTTYGYTF
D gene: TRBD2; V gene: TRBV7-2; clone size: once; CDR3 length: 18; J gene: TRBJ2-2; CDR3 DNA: TGTGCCAGCAGCCACTCCTGGGAGCGGGGGTTGAACACCGGGGAGCTGTTTTTT; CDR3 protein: CASSHSWERGLNTGELFF
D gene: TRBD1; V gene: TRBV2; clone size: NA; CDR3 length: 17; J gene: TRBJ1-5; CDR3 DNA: TGTGCCAGCAGTCTTGGACAGGGTGCTTATAGCAATCAGCCCCAGCATTTT; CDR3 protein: CASSLGQGAYSNQPQHF
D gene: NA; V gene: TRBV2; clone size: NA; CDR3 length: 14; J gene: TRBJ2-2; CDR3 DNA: TGTGCCAGCTTGGAGGGGGGGTCTTCCGGGGAGCTGTTTTTT; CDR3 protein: CASLEGGSSGELFF
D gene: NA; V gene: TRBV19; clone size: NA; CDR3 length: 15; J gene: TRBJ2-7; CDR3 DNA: TGTGCCAGTAGTATAGGACAGCAAACGTACTACGAGCAGTACTTC; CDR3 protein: CASSIGQQTYYEQYF
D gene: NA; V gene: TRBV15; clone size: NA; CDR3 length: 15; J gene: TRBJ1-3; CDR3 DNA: TGTGCCACCAGCAGAGACAGGGGTGCTGGAAACACCATATATTTT; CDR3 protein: CATSRDRGAGNTIYF
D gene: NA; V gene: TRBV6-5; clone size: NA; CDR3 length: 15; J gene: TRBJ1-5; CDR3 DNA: TGTGCCAGCAGACCGGTCGTCGGGGGACATCAGCCCCAGCATTTT; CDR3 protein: CASRPVVGGHQPQHF
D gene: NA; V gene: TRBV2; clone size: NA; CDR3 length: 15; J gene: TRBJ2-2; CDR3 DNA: TGTGCCAGCAGGGGGAGTGCGAGGAACACCGGGGAGCTGTTTTTT; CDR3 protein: CASRGSARNTGELFF
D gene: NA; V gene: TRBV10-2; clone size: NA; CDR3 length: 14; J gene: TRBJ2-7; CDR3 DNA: TGCGCCAGCAGTGAAAGGGGGAGCTCCTACGAGCAGTACTTC; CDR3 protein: CASSERGSSYEQYF
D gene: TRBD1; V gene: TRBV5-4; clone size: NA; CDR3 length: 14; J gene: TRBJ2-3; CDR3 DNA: TGTGCCAGCAGCCCGGACAGGGGGCCAGATACGCAGTATTTT; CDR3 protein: CASSPDRGPDTQYF
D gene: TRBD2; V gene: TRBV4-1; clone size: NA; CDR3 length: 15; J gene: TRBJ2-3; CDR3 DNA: TGCGCCAGCAGCCAAGATCCGGGGGGATCAGATACGCAGTATTTT; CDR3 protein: CASSQDPGGSDTQYF
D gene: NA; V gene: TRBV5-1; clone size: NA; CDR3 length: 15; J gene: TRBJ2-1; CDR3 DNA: TGCGCCAGCACTCCCTCTGGGGGCAACTACAATGAGCAGTTCTTC; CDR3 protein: CASTPSGGNYNEQFF
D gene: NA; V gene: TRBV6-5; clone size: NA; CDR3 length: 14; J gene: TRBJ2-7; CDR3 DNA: TGTGCCAGCAGTTACTCGGGAGGGGGGGCCGAGCAGTACTTC; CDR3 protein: CASSYSGGGAEQYF
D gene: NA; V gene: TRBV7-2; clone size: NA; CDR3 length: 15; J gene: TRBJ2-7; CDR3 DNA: TGTGCCAGCAGCTTGCCCGGGATCGTGCCCTACGAGCAGTACTTC; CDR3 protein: CASSLPGIVPYEQYF
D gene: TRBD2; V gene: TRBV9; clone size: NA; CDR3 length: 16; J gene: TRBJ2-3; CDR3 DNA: TGTGCCAGCAGCGAGGATGCGGGAGGGTCGGCAGATACGCAGTATTTT; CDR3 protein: CASSEDAGGSADTQYF
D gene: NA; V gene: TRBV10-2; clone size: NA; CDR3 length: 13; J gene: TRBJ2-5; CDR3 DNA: TGCGCCAGCAGTGAGGAAGGAGGAGAGACCCAGTACTTC; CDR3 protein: CASSEEGGETQYF
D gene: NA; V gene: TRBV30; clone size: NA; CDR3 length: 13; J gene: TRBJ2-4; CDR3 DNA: TGTGCCTGGAGCCTCCAGGGTGGAAACATTCAGTACTTC; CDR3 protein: CAWSLQGGNIQYF
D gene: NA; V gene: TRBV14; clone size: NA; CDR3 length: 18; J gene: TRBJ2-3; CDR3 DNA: TGTGCCAGCAGCCAAGATCGGGATAGCGGAGACCGCACAGATACGCAGTATTTT; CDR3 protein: CASSQDRDSGDRTDTQYF
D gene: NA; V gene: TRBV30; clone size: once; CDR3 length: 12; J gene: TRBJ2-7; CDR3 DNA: TGTGCCTGGAGTCAAACCTACTACGAGCAGTACTTC; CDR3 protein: CAWSQTYYEQYF
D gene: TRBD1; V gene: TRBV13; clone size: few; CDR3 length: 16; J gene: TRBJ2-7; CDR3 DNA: TGTGCCAGCAGCTTAAATAGCTGGGACAGGACCTACGAGCAGTACTTC; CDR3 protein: CASSLNSWDRTYEQYF
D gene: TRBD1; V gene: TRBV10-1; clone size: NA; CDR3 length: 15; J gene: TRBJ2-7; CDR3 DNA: TGCGCCAGCAGTGAGTCAGGGACAGGGGGCTACGAGCAGTACTTC; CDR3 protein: CASSESGTGGYEQYF
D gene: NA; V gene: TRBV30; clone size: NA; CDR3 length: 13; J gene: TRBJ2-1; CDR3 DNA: TGTGCCGGGGGGGGCCTGGCGTACAATGAGCAGTTCTTC; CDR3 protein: CAGGGLAYNEQFF
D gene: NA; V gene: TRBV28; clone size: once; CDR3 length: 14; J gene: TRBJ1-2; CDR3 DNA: TGTGCCAGCAGCCTGCCGAAGTCTACGGGTGGCTACACCTTC; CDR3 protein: CASSLPKSTGGYTF
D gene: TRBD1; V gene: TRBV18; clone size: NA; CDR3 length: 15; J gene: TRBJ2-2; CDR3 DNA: TGTGCCAGCTCACCCGGGACAGACAACACCGGGGAGCTGTTTTTT; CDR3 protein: CASSPGTDNTGELFF
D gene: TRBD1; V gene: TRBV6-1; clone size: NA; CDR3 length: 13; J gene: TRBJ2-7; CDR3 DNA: TGTGCCGGGACGACAGGGGGCACCTACGAGCAGTACTTC; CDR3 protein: CAGTTGGTYEQYF
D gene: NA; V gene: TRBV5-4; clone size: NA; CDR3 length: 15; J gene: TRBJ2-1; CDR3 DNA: TGTGCCAGCAGCTTGGAGGGAGGCGCGGACAATGAGCAGTTCTTC; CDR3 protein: CASSLEGGADNEQFF
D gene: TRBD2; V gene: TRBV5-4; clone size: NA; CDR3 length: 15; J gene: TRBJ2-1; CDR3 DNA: TGTGCCAGCAGGTTTAGCGGGGGGGCAAGTAATGAGCAGTTCTTC; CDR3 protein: CASRFSGGASNEQFF
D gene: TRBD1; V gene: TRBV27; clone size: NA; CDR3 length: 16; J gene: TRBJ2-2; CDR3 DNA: TGTGCCAGCAGTTTTCGTGGGACAGTAAACACCGGGGAGCTGTTTTTT; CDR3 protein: CASSFRGTVNTGELFF
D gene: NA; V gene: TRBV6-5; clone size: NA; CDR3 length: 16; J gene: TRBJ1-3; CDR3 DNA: TGTGCCAGCAGTTACGGCGGCAGGGGTTCTGGAAACACCATATATTTT; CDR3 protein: CASSYGGRGSGNTIYF
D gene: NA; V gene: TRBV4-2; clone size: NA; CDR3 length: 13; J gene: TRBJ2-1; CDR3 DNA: TGTGCCAGCAGCCAAGATGGGGCATCATCGCGGTTCTTC; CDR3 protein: CASSQDGASSRFF
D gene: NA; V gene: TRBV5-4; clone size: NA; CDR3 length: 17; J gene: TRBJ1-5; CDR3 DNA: TGTGCCAGCAGCTTGTGGCAGTCGGTTTGGAGGGATCAGCCCCAGCATTTT; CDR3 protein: CASSLWQSVWRDQPQHF
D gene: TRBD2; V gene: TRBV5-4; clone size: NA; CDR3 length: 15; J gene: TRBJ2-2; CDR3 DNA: TGTGCCAGCAGCACCGGACTAGCGGGGGTAGGGGAGCTGTTTTTT; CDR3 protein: CASSTGLAGVGELFF
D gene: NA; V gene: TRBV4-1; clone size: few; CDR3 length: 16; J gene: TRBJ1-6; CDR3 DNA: TGCGCCAGCAGCCAAGATGCGGCCAGGGTGGCTTCACCCCTCCACTTT; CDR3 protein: CASSQDAARVASPLHF
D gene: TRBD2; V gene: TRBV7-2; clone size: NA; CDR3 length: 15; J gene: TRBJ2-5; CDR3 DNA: TGTGCCAGCAGCTTAAGCGGGACTAGCCCGAGGACCCAGTACTTC; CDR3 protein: CASSLSGTSPRTQYF
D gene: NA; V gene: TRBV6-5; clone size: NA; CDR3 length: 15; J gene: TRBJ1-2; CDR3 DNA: TGTGCCAGCAGTTACTCGACGTCAGGAAACTATGGCTACACCTTC; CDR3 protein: CASSYSTSGNYGYTF
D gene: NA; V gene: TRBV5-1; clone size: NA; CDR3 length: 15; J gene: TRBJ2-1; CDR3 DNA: TGCGCCAGCAGCTTGAGTACGGGTTCCTACAATGAGCAGTTCTTC; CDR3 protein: CASSLSTGSYNEQFF
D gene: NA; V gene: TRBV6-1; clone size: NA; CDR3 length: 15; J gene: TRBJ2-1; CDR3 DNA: TGTGCCAGCAGTGAATTTTCGGGAACCTACAATGAGCAGTTCTTC; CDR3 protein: CASSEFSGTYNEQFF
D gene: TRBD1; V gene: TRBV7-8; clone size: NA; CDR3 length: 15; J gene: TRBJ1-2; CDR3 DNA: TGTGCCAGCAGCCACGGACAGGGAGCCAACTATGGCTACACCTTC; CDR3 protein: CASSHGQGANYGYTF
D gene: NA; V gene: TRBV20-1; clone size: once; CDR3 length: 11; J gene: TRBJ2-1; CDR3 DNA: TGCAGTGCTAGGGGCGAAGGTGAGCAGTTCTTC; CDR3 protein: CSARGEGEQFF
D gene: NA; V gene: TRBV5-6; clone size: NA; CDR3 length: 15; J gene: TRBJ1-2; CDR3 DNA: TGTGCCAGCAGCTTTTGGTCCGCGGGGCCGGGGGGCTACACCTTC; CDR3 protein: CASSFWSAGPGGYTF
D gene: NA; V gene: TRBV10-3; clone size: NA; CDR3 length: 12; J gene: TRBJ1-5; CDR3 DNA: TGTGCCATCAGCGAACAAAATCAGCCCCAGCATTTT; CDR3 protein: CAISEQNQPQHF
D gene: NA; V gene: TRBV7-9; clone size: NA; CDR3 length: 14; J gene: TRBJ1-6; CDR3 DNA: TGTGCCAGCAGAACGGGAGGTCCTAATTCACCCCTCCACTTT; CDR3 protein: CASRTGGPNSPLHF
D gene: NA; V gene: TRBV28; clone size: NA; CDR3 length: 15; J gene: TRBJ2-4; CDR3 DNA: TGTGCCAGCACCAGGCCCCCCTTAGCCAAAAACATTCAGTACTTC; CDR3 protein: CASTRPPLAKNIQYF
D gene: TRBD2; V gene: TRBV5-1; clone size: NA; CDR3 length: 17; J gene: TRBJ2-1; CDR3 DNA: TGCGCCAGCAGCTCCCCCCACGGGAGGGCGGCAAGGGTTGAGCAGTTCTTC; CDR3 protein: CASSSPHGRAARVEQFF
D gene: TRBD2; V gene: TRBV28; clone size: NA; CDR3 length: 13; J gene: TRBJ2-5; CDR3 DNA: TGTGCCAGCGGGGCGGGAGGTTGGGAGACCCAGTACTTC; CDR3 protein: CASGAGGWETQYF
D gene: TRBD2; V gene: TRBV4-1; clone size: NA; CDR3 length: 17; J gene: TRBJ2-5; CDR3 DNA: TGCGCCAGCAGCCAAGATGGGGGGGGGTTGTACCAAGAGACCCAGTACTTC; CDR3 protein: CASSQDGGGLYQETQYF